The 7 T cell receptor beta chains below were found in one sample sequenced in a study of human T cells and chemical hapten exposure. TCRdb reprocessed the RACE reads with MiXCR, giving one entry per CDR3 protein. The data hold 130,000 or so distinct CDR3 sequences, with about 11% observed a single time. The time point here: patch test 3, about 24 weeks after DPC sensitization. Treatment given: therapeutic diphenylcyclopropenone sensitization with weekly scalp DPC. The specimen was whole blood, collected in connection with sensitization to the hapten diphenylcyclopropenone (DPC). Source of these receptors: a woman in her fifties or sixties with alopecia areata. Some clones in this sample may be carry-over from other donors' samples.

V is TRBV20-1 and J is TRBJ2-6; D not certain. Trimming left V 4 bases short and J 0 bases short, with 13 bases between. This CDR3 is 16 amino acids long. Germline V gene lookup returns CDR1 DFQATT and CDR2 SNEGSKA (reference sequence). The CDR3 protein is CSATETELSGANVLTF. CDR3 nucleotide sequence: TGCAGTGCTACCGAGACCGAACTCTCTGGGGCCAACGTCCTGACTTTC.

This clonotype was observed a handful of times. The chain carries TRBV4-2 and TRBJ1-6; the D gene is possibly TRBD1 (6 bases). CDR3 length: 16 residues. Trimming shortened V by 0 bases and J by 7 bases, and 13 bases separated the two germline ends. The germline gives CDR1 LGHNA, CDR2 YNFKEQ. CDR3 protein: CASSQERGRGNSPLHF. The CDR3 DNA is TGTGCCAGCAGCCAAGAAAGGGGCAGGGGAAATTCACCCCTCCACTTT.

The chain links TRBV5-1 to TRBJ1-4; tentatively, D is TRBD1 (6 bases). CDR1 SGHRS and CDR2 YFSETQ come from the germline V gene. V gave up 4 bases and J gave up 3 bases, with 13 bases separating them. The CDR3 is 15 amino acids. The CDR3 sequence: CASSDTTGSNEKLFF. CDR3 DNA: TGCGCCAGCAGCGATACGACAGGTTCTAATGAAAAACTGTTTTTT.

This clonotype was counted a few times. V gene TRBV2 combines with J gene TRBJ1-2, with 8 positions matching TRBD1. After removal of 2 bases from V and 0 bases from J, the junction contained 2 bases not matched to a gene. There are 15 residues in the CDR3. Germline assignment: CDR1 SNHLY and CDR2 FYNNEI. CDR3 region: CASSEWTGTNYGYTF. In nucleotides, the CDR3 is TGTGCCAGCAGTGAATGGACAGGGACTAACTATGGCTACACCTTC.

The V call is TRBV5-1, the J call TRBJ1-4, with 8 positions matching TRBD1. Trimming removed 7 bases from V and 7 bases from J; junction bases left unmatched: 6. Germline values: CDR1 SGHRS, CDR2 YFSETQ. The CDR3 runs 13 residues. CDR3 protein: CASASGGGEKLFF. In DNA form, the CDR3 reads TGCGCCAGCGCGTCAGGGGGCGGTGAAAAACTGTTTTTT.

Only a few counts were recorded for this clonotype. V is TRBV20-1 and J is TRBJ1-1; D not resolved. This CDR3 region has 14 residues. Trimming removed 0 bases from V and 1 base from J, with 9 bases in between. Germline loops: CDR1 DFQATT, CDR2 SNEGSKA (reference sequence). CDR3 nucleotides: TGCAGTGCTAGAGATCAGGAGGGGAACACTGAAGCTTTCTTT. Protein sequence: CSARDQEGNTEAFF.

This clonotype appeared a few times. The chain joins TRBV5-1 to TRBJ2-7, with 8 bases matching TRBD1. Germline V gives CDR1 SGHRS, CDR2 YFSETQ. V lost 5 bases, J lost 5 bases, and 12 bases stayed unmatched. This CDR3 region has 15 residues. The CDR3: CASSSGQGGRNEQYF. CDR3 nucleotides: TGCGCCAGCAGTTCAGGACAGGGCGGAAGAAACGAGCAGTACTTC.